This TCR beta chain was identified during a study of blood T cell repertoires in COVID-19. Study-level background: There were acute and convalescent COVID-19 samples, and they came from the United States, Italy and Spain. The cDNA or gDNA used as material had been derived from T cells, B-cell-depleted T cells, or PBMCs.

CDR1 is SGHAT and CDR2 is FQDESV in the germline V gene (reference sequence). V shed 5 bases, J shed 8 bases, and the junction held 10 bases outside the gene matches. This CDR3 contains 15 residues. In the authors' methods: Amplification with reference gene primers provided the estimates of nucleated cell counts. Assay used: immunoSEQ multiplex PCR; TCRdb lists only in-frame clones, some missing. V, J and clone size were drawn from that table, and D and trimming were deduced from the DNA. The sample has more than 150,000 clones, over 80% seen once. The receptor was isolated from a woman aged 25-40 years with acute or convalescent COVID-19. Input material: peripheral blood. The V and J genes are TRBV11-1 and TRBJ2-1; 9 bases fit TRBD2. In DNA, the CDR3 is TGTGCCAGCAGCGCGTCCGGGACTAGCCACTATGAGCAGTTCTTC. Amino acid sequence: CASSASGTSHYEQFF.